This T cell receptor (beta chain) was recorded in a study of Graves' ophthalmopathy and Graves' hyperthyroidism. Study as a whole: Untreated patients at initial diagnosis provided peripheral blood. Findings of the study overall: Most thyroid clonotypes with frequency above 0.001 were detected in blood too.

RNA transcripts were the source from which TCR beta CDR3 regions were amplified. First-round RT-PCR employed HTBI primers, with a second-round multiplex PCR after it. TCRdb re-analysed the multiplex PCR reads in MiXCR, keeping a single row per CDR3 protein. The table lists roughly 420,000 distinct CDR3 sequences, under 25% of them singletons. Recruitment covered hyperthyroidism patients aged 18 to 65 whose new diagnosis was of under 2 months' duration. The authors used Ficoll-Paque density gradient centrifugation to separate PBMCs. The input was about 10 ml of fresh peripheral blood. As regards this clonotype: The antigen remains unidentified.

The origin of this receptor is a woman aged 18-30 years with stable Graves' hyperthyroidism. The sample comprised peripheral blood.

The CDR3, as DNA: TGTGCCAGCAGCCCTTTTCAGATCGGAGTATACGGGGAGCTGTTTTTT. Translated: CASSPFQIGVYGELFF. This chain links TRBV7-3 with TRBJ2-2; D is unclear. Trimming shortened V by 5 bases and J by 7 bases, and 20 bases separated the two germline ends. This CDR3 comprises 16 residues. Germline CDR1 SGHTA, CDR2 FQGTGA.